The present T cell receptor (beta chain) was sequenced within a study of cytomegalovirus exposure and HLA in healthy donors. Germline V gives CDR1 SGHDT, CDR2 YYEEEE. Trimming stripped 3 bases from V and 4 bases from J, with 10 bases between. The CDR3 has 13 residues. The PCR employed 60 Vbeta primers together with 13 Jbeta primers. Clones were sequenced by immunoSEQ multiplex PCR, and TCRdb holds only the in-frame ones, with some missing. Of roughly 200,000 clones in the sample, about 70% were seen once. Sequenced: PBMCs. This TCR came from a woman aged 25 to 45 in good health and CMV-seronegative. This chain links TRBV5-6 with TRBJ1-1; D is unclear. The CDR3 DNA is TGTGCCAGCAGCTCCCGCCGGGGCACTGAAGCTTTCTTT. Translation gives CASSSRRGTEAFF.